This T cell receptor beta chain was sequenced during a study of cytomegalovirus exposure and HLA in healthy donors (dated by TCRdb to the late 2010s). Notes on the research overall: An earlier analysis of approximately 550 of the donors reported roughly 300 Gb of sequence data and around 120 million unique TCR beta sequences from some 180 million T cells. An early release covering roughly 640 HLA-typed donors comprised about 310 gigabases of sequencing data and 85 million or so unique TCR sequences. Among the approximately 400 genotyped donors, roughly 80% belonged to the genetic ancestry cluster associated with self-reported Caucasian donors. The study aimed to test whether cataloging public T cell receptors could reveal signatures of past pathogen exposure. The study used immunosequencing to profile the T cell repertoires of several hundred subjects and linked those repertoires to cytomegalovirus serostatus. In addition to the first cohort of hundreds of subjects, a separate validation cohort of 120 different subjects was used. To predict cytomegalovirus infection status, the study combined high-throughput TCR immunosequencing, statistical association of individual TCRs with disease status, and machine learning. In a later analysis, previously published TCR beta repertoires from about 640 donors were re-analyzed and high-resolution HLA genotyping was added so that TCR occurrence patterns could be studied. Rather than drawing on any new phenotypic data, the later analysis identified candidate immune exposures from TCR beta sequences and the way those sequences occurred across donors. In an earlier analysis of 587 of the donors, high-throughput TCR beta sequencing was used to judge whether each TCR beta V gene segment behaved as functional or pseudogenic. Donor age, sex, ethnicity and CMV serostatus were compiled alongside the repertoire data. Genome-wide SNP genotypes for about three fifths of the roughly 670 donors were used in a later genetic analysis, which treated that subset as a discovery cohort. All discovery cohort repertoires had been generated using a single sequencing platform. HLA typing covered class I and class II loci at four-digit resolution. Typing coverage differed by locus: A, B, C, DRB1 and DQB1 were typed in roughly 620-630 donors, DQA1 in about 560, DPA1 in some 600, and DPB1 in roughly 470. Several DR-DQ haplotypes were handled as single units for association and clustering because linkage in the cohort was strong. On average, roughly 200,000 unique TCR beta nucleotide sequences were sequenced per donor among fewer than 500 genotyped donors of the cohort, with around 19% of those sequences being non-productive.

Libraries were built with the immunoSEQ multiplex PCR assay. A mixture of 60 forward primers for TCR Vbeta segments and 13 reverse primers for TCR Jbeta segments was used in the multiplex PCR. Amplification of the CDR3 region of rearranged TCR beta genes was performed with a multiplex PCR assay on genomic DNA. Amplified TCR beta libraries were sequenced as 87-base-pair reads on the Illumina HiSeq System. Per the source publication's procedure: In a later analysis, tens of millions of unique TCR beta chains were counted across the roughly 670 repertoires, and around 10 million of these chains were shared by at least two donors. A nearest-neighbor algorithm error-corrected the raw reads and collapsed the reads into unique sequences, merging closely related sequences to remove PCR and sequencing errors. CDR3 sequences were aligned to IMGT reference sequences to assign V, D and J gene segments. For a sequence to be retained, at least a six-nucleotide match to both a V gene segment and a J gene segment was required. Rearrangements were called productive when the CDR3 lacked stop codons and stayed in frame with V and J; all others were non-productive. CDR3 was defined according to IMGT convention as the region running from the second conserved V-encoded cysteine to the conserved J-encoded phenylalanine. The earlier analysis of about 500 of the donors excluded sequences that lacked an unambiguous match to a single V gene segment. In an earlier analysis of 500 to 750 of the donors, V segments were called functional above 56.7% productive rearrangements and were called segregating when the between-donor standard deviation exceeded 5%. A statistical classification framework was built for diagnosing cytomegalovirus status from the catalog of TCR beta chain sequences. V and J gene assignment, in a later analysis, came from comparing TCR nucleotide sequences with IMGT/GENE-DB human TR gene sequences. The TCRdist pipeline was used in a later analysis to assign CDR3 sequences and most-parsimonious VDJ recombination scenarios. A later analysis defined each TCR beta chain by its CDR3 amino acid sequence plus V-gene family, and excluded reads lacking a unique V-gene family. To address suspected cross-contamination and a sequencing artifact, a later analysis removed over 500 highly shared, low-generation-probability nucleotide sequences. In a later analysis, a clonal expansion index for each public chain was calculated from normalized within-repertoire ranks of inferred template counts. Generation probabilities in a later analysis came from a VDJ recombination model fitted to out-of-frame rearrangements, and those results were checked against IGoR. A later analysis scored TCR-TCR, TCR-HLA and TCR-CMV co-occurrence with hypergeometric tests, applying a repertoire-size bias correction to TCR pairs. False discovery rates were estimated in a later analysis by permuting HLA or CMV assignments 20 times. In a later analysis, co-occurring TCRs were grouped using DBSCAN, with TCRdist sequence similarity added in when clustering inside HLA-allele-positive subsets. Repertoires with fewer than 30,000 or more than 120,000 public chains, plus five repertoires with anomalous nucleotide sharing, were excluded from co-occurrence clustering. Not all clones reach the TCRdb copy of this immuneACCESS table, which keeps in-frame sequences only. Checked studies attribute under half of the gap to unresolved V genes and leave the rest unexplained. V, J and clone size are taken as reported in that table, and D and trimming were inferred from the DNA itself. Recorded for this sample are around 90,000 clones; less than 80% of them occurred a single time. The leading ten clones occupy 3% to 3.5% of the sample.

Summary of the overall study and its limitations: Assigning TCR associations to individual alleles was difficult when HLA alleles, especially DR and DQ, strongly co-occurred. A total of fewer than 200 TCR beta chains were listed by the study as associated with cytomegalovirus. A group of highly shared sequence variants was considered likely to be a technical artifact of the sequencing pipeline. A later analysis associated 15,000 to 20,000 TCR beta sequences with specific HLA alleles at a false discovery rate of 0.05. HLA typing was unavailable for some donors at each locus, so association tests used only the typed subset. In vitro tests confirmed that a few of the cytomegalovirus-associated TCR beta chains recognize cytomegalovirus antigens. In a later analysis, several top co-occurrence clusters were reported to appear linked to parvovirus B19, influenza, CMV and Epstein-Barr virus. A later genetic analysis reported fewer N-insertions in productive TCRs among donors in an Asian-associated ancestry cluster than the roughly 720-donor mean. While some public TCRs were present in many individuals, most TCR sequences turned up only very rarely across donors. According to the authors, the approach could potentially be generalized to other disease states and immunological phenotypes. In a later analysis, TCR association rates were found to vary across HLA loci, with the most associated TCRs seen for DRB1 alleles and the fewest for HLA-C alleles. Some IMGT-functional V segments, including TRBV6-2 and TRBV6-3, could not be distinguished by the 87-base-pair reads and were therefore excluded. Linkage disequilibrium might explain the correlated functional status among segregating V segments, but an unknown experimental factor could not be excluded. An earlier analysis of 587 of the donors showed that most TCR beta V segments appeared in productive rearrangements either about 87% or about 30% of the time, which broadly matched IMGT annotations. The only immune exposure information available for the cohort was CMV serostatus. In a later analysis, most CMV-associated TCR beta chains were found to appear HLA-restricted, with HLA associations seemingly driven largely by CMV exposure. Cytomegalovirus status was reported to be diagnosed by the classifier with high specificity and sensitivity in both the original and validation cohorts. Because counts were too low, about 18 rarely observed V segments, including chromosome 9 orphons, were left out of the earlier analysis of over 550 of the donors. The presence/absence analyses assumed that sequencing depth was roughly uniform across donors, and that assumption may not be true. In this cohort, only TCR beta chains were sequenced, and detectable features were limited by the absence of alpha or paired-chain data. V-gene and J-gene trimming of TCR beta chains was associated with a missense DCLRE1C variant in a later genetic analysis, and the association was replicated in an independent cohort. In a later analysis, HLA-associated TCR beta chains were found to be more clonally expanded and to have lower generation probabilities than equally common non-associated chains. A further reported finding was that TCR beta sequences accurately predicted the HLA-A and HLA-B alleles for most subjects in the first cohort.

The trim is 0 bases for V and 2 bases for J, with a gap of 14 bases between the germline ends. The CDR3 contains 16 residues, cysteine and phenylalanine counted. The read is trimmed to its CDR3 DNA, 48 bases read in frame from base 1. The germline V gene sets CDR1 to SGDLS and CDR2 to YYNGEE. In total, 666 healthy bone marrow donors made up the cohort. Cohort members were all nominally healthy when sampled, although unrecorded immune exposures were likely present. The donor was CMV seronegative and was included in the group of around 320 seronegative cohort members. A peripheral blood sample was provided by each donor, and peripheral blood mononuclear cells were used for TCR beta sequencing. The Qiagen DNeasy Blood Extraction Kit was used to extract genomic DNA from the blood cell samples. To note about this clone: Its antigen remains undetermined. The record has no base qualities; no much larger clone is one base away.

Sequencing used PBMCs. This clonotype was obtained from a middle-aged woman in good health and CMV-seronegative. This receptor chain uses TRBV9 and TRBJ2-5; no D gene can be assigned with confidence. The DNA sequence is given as TGTGCCAGCAGCGTAGCTACGAGTCCGATGCAAGAGACCCAGTACTTC. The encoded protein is CASSVATSPMQETQYF.